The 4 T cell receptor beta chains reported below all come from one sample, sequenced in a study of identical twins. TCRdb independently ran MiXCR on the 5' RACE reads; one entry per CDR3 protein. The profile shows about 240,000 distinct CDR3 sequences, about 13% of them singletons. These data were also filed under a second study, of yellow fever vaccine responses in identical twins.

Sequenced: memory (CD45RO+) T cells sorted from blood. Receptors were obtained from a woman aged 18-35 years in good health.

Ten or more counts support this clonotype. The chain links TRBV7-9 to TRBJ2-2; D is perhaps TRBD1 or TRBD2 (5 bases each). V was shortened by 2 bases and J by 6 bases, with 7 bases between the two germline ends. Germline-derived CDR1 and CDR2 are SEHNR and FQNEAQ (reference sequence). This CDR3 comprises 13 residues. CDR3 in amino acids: CASSLQGAGELFF. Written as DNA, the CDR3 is TGTGCCAGCAGCTTACAGGGAGCCGGGGAGCTGTTTTTT.

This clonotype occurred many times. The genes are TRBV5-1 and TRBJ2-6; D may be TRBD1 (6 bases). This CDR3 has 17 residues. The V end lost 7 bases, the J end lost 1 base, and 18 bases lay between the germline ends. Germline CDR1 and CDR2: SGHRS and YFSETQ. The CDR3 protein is CASHSGTIGSGANVLTF. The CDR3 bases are TGCGCCAGCCACTCCGGGACAATTGGGTCTGGGGCCAACGTCCTGACTTTC.

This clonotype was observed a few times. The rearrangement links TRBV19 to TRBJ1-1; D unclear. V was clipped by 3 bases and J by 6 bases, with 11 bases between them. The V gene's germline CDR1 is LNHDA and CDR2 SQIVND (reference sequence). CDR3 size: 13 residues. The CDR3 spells CASSIWSSAEAFF. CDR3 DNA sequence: TGTGCCAGTAGTATTTGGAGCTCCGCTGAAGCTTTCTTT.

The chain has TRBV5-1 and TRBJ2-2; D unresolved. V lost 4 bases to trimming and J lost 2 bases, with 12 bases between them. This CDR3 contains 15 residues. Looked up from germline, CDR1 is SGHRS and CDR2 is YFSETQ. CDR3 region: CASSQTGPNTGELFF. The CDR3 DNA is TGCGCCAGCAGCCAAACCGGGCCTAACACCGGGGAGCTGTTTTTT.